The 6 T cell receptor beta chains reported below all come from one sample, sequenced in a study of shared clonotypes between healthy human individuals. The repertoire was sequenced with immunoSEQ multiplex PCR; TCRdb's copy has only in-frame clones and lacks some. The table has hundreds of thousands of clones, around 96% seen once. The naive CD8 fraction comprised CD45RO-negative cells positively selected for CCR7 and excluded terminally differentiated effector memory CD45RA+ cells. The sample consisted of naive CD8+ T cells sorted from blood. These receptors all stem from a woman aged 30 to 39 in good health.

The chain has TRBV27 and TRBJ1-3; 8 nucleotides agree with TRBD1. Germline CDR1 MNHEY, CDR2 SMNVEV (reference sequence). The CDR3 covers 16 residues. With 7 bases clipped from V and 4 bases from J, the junction kept 12 bases outside the gene matches. The CDR3 DNA is TGTGCCAGCAATTCCAGAAACAGGGGGAGAGGAAACACCATATATTTT. It yields the protein CASNSRNRGRGNTIYF.

V gene TRBV14 combines with J gene TRBJ2-5; D unclear. The V end was cut by 4 bases, the J end by 3 bases, with 9 bases between. This CDR3 region has 13 residues. CDR1 and CDR2 (germline): SGHDN, FVKESK. CDR3 nucleotides: TGTGCCAGCAGCCCGACAATGAAAGAGACCCAGTACTTC. Translating gives CASSPTMKETQYF.

The V call is TRBV4-3, the J call TRBJ2-7, with D maybe TRBD1 (6 bases). The V and J ends lost 0 bases and 1 base respectively, with 10 bases between them. Germline CDR1 is LGHNA and CDR2 is YSLEER. The CDR3 covers 15 residues. CDR3 sequence (DNA): TGCGCCAGCAGCCAAGAGAGACAGGCGTCCTACGAGCAGTACTTC. It specifies CASSQERQASYEQYF.

The chain has TRBV4-1 and TRBJ2-7, with D hard to call. V was cut by 2 bases and J by 1 base, with 12 bases left in between. The CDR3 totals 15 residues. CDR1 is MGHRA and CDR2 is YSYEKL in the germline V gene. This CDR3 is CASSQFGPSSYEQYF. The CDR3 DNA is TGCGCCAGCAGCCAATTTGGTCCGTCTTCCTACGAGCAGTACTTC.

This clone showed up just a few times. The V call is TRBV7-9, the J call TRBJ1-1; the D gene is possibly TRBD1 (6 bases). Trimming removed 7 bases from V and 2 bases from J, with 11 bases in between. Germline-derived CDR1 and CDR2 are SEHNR and FQNEAQ (reference sequence). There are 13 residues in the CDR3. Here the CDR3 reads CASTETGNTEAFF. The CDR3 bases are TGTGCCAGCACCGAGACAGGCAACACTGAAGCTTTCTTT.

The rearrangement joins TRBV11-2 to TRBJ2-7; D uncertain. The CDR3 length is 15 residues. V was pared by 1 base and J by 4 bases, with 14 bases between. Germline V gene sequence: CDR1 SGHAT, CDR2 FQNNGV. The CDR3 nucleotides read TGTGCCAGCAGCTTAGTCCCGGTACCCCGTTACGAGCAGTACTTC. Amino acid sequence: CASSLVPVPRYEQYF.